This passage covers 19 T cell receptor beta chains from one sample sequenced in a study of identical twins. TCRdb analysed the 5' RACE reads with MiXCR anew, one entry per CDR3 protein. The sample shows fewer than 20,000 distinct CDR3 sequences, 69% of them seen only once. The material sequenced was memory (CD45RO+) T cells sorted from blood. The receptors were gathered from a woman between 18 and 29 years old in good health. This table probably holds off-target reads from a library built for another chain.

This clonotype was detected only a few times. J is TRBJ1-2 and V is TRBV6-2 or TRBV6-3, with D possibly matching TRBD1 (6 bases). V lost 10 bases and J lost 0, with 12 bases in between. The CDR3 has 13 residues. Germline CDR1 is MNHEY and CDR2 is SVGEGT. The CDR3 nucleotides read TGTGCCACTAGGGACAACGCTAACTATGGCTACACCTTC. Encoded protein: CATRDNANYGYTF.

This clonotype occurred a few times. The V call is TRBV14, the J call TRBJ2-3; 7 nucleotides line up with TRBD2. Germline values: CDR1 SGHDN, CDR2 FVKESK. J was trimmed by 2 bases and V by 4 bases; bases with no gene match: 6. The CDR3 has 15 amino acids. CDR3 region: CASSRRLAFTDTQYF. CDR3 DNA sequence: TGTGCCAGCAGCCGACGACTAGCCTTCACAGATACGCAGTATTTT.

The chain couples TRBV13 to TRBJ2-3; D is perhaps TRBD2 (5 bases). Between the trimmed V and J ends, which lost 4 bases and 3 bases, there was a span of 14 bases. Germline lookup yields CDR1 PRHDT and CDR2 FYEKMQ (reference sequence). There are 15 residues in the CDR3. The CDR3 loop reads CASSSAEAETDTQYF. The CDR3 DNA reads TGTGCCAGCAGCTCAGCGGAGGCGGAGACAGATACGCAGTATTTT.

In this sample, this clonotype is medium-sized. The V and J genes are TRBV15 and TRBJ2-7; 7 nucleotides line up with TRBD1. The germline V gene has CDR1 LNHNV and CDR2 YYDKDF (reference sequence). This CDR3 is 16 amino acids long. V lost 1 base to trimming and J lost 2 bases; unmatched junction nucleotides: 8. CDR3 sequence (DNA): TGTGCCACCAGCAGAGGAGGGGACAGTGCAACCTACGAGCAGTACTTC. This sequence encodes CATSRGGDSATYEQYF.

A remark on this clonotype: The CDR3 does not end in the conserved phenylalanine or tryptophan, so this is likely a read error. V gene TRBV2 combines with J gene TRBJ2-1; 10 bases match TRBD2. CDR1 is SNHLY, CDR2 FYNNEI, per germline. The CDR3 is 16 amino acids. Trimming took 4 bases from V and 7 from J; bases not matched to a gene: 10. The CDR3 bases are TGTGCCAGCAGTGGGGGGCTAGCGGGAGCGGAGAATGAGCAGTTCTTA. Translation: CASSGGLAGAENEQFL.

The table lists this clonotype with a few counts. The rearrangement links TRBV29-1 to TRBJ1-2; D call uncertain. The CDR3 is 12 amino acids. Trimming cost V 3 bases and J 8 bases, with 13 bases left between them. The germline V gene has CDR1 SQVTM and CDR2 ANQGSEA. CDR3 protein: CSVDPAQRGYTF. The CDR3 DNA sequence: TGCAGCGTTGATCCCGCTCAGCGGGGCTACACCTTC.

This chain uses TRBV19 with TRBJ2-3, with 12 positions matching TRBD2. CDR1 and CDR2 (germline): LNHDA, SQIVND (reference sequence). The CDR3 loop spans 17 amino acids. The J segment lost 5 bases and the V segment lost 3 bases, leaving 9 bases of the junction unmatched. This chain's CDR3 is CASSMTTSGSVQDTQYF. In DNA form, the CDR3 reads TGTGCCAGTAGTATGACGACTAGCGGGAGTGTCCAAGATACGCAGTATTTT.

The chain links TRBV11-2 to TRBJ1-5, with D maybe TRBD1 (5 bases). The germline gives CDR1 SGHAT, CDR2 FQNNGV. Trimming left V 5 bases short and J 1 base short, with 9 bases between. The CDR3 consists of 14 residues. CDR3 in DNA: TGTGCCAGCAGCAAGACAGTAAGCAATCAGCCCCAGCATTTT. Its protein product is CASSKTVSNQPQHF. The full variable domain, rest sourced from reference TRBV11-2 and TRBJ1-5, is EAGVAQSPRYKIIEKRQSVAFWCNPISGHATLYWYQQILGQGPKLLIQFQNNGVVDDSQLPKDRFSAERLKGVDSTLKIQPAKLEDSAVYLCASSKTVSNQPQHFGDGTRLSIL.

The genes are TRBV10-3 and TRBJ2-2; the D is unclear. V dropped 0 bases and J dropped 4 bases, with 9 bases sitting between them. The germline V gene encodes CDR1 ENHRY and CDR2 SYGVKD. The CDR3 is made up of 15 amino acids. The CDR3 region is CAISESGPSTGELFF. The CDR3 DNA is TGTGCCATCAGTGAGTCGGGCCCTAGCACCGGGGAGCTGTTTTTT.

The rearrangement links TRBV7-2 to TRBJ2-5; 9 bases map to TRBD2. The CDR3 loop spans 15 amino acids. In germline, CDR1 is SGHTA, CDR2 FQGNSA. V lost 5 bases to trimming and J lost 5 bases; unmatched junction nucleotides: 9. The CDR3 here is CASSHSAGGEETQYF. CDR3 coding DNA: TGTGCCAGCAGCCATTCAGCGGGAGGTGAGGAGACCCAGTACTTC.

This clonotype was counted only a few times. This chain connects TRBV10-2 to TRBJ1-1; D is perhaps TRBD1 (6 bases). The CDR3 has 15 amino acids. The V and J ends lost 3 bases and 0 bases respectively, with 11 bases between them. CDR1 is WSHSY and CDR2 is SAAADI in the germline V gene. The CDR3 loop reads CASSDRGAMNTEAFF. The DNA for the CDR3 is TGCGCCAGCAGTGATAGGGGGGCGATGAACACTGAAGCTTTCTTT.

The V gene is TRBV6-2 or TRBV6-3, the J gene TRBJ2-1; 8 positions agree with TRBD2. V was pared by 6 bases and J by 3 bases, with 7 bases of the junction left unmatched. Germline V lookup: CDR1 MNHEY, CDR2 SVGEGT. The CDR3 runs to 15 residues. The CDR3 loop reads CASRPTSGYYNEQFF. CDR3 in DNA: TGTGCCAGCAGGCCCACTAGCGGATACTACAATGAGCAGTTCTTC.

The chain is built from TRBV7-2 and TRBJ2-3; D uncertain. The CDR3 runs to 11 residues. Germline values: CDR1 SGHTA, CDR2 FQGNSA. Trimming took off 2 bases at V and 10 bases at J, with 7 bases between the two ends. In DNA, the CDR3 is TGTGCCAGCAGCTTAACGCAGGCGCAGTATTTT. This gives the protein CASSLTQAQYF.

The rearrangement uses TRBV27 and TRBJ2-1; 9 bases line up with TRBD2. The V and J ends lost 6 bases and 5 bases, in that order; junction bases with no gene match: 20. Germline V gene data show CDR1 as MNHEY and CDR2 as SMNVEV (reference sequence). The CDR3 is 19 amino acids. The CDR3 bases are TGTGCCAGCAGAGGAAAGGAAAACGTAGCGGGAGATTCCGACAATGAGCAGTTCTTC. This sequence encodes CASRGKENVAGDSDNEQFF.

This chain joins TRBV18 and TRBJ2-3; D may be TRBD2 (6 bases). The V and J ends lost 3 bases and 1 base respectively, with 8 bases between them. CDR1 and CDR2 from the germline V gene are KGHSH and LQKENI. This CDR3 is 14 amino acids long. Here the CDR3 DNA reads TGTGCCAGCTCACCCGCGGGACGCACAGATACGCAGTATTTT. This encodes CASSPAGRTDTQYF.

The genes are TRBV11-3 and TRBJ2-3; D remains unclear. There are 14 residues in the CDR3. CDR1 is SGHNT and CDR2 is YENEEA in the germline V gene. V lost 2 bases and J lost 4, with 10 bases in between. The CDR3 region is CASSLWMGADTQYF. CDR3 coding DNA: TGTGCCAGCAGCTTATGGATGGGTGCAGATACGCAGTATTTT.

This clonotype was picked up one time. The chain uses TRBV5-4 and TRBJ2-1; 9 nucleotides match TRBD2. This CDR3 comprises 16 residues. Trimming took 0 bases from V and 4 from J; bases not matched to a gene: 5. CDR1 SGHNT and CDR2 YYREEE come from the germline V gene (reference sequence). The CDR3 here is CASSLASTSGYNEQFF. The CDR3 nucleotides are TGTGCCAGCAGCTTGGCCTCGACTAGCGGTTACAATGAGCAGTTCTTC.

The chain couples TRBV11-2 to TRBJ2-1, with no clear D. Trimming took off 4 bases at V and 5 bases at J, with 15 bases between the two ends. This CDR3 has 15 residues. The germline V gene has CDR1 SGHAT and CDR2 FQNNGV. The CDR3 DNA reads TGTGCCAGCAGCTCCTTAGAGACCCGGGACAATGAGCAGTTCTTC. It encodes CASSSLETRDNEQFF.

The chain is built from TRBV10-1 and TRBJ2-7; D is perhaps TRBD2 (5 bases). V lost 4 bases, J lost 3 bases, and 13 bases lay in between. Germline CDR1 and CDR2: WNHNN and SYGVQD (reference sequence). The CDR3 has 14 amino acids. The CDR3 spells CASSGGGNDYEQYF. The CDR3 bases are TGCGCCAGCAGTGGTGGAGGAAACGACTACGAGCAGTACTTC.